These 9 T cell receptor beta chains were sequenced from one sample in a study of shared T cell receptors in the human thymus (dated by TCRdb to the early 2020s). The receptor library was made with the immunoSEQ multiplex PCR assay. Not all clones reach the TCRdb copy of this immuneACCESS table, which keeps in-frame sequences only. Checked studies attribute under half of the gap to unresolved V genes and leave the rest unexplained. The sample table records hundreds of thousands of clones; approximately 78% of these occur just once. Roughly 0.013% of the sample is held by the ten biggest clonotypes. These data also featured in a second study, about human thymus T cells.

The specimen was thymocytes. These receptors came from a boy under two years old with a congenital heart defect. Donor details come from another sample of the same person, matched by shared clones.

The chain couples TRBV2 to TRBJ2-5; TRBD2 matches at 10 bases. Looked up from germline, CDR1 is SNHLY and CDR2 is FYNNEI. V lost 2 bases and J lost 5; bases outside the gene matches: 14. The CDR3 contains 18 residues. CDR3 nucleotide sequence: TGTGCCAGCAGTGAAATCGGGATAAGCGGGAGGGCCGGTGAGACCCAGTACTTC. Its translation: CASSEIGISGRAGETQYF.

The gene calls are TRBV20-1 and TRBJ2-1, with D unclear. Deletions cut 6 bases from V and 6 bases from J, with 9 bases between. The CDR3 is made up of 11 amino acids. CDR1 and CDR2 (germline): DFQATT, SNEGSKA (reference sequence). The CDR3 loop reads CSAPGPNEQFF. DNA of the CDR3: TGCAGTGCCCCAGGCCCCAATGAGCAGTTCTTC.

The V call is TRBV6-5, the J call TRBJ1-1; 7 nucleotides line up with TRBD1. Trimming at V came to 5 bases and at J to 0 bases, leaving 6 bases not matched to a gene. Germline V CDR1 and CDR2: MNHEY, SVGAGI. The length of the CDR3 is 15 residues. As DNA, the CDR3 is TGTGCCAGCAGTCCAACGGGACAGTTGAACACTGAAGCTTTCTTT. Its protein product is CASSPTGQLNTEAFF.

The V and J genes are TRBV4-3 and TRBJ2-2, with a possible D match to TRBD2 (5 bases). Trimming stripped 3 bases from V and 6 bases from J, with 20 bases between. CDR1 is LGHNA and CDR2 is YSLEER in the germline V gene. The CDR3 runs to 17 residues. CDR3 DNA: TGCGCCAGCAGCCATGGTCGAGGCGGGCTTGGGGCCGGGGAGCTGTTTTTT. Its protein is CASSHGRGGLGAGELFF.

The chain combines TRBV9 with TRBJ2-7; possible D gene TRBD1, 5 bases. The CDR3 length is 14 residues. Deletions cut 0 bases from V and 6 bases from J, with 13 bases between. Looked up from germline, CDR1 is SGDLS and CDR2 is YYNGEE. Written as DNA, the CDR3 is TGTGCCAGCAGCGTAGCAGGGCCCTATTCCGAGCAGTACTTC. This sequence encodes CASSVAGPYSEQYF.

V is TRBV4-3 and J is TRBJ2-1, with 9 bases identical to TRBD1. The J segment lost 9 bases and the V segment lost 0 bases, leaving 9 bases of the junction unmatched. This CDR3 contains 16 residues. Germline values: CDR1 LGHNA, CDR2 YSLEER. CDR3 in DNA: TGCGCCAGCAGCCAAGACTCCGGGACAGGGTGGAGTGAGCAGTTCTTC. Its protein is CASSQDSGTGWSEQFF.

This clone came up once. This chain joins TRBV23-1 and TRBJ2-3; 7 bases match TRBD1. TRBV23-1 is an ORF, and what it does is uncertain. The CDR3 contains 16 residues. V lost 0 bases and J lost 5; bases outside the gene matches: 8. CDR3 in DNA: TGCGCCAGCAGTCAATCGGGGGACAGATGCGGAGATACGCAGTATTTT. Protein: CASSQSGDRCGDTQYF.

The chain recombines TRBV4-3 with TRBJ2-7; TRBD2 matches at 10 bases. Germline CDR1 reads LGHNA; CDR2 reads YSLEER. This CDR3 comprises 17 residues. V was pared by 1 base and J by 6 bases, with 12 bases of the junction left unmatched. As DNA, the CDR3 is TGCGCCAGCAGCCAAGCTAGACCTCTAGCGGGAGAAGTCGAGCAGTACTTC. Translated, it gives CASSQARPLAGEVEQYF.

J is TRBJ2-3 and V is TRBV6-7, with 7 bases aligning to TRBD2. TRBV6-7 is annotated as an ORF whose role is uncertain. After removal of 4 bases from V and 3 bases from J, the junction contained 10 bases not matched to a gene. CDR3 length: 16 residues. CDR3 amino acids: CASSCTGTGGTDTQYF. The CDR3 DNA reads TGTGCCAGCAGTTGCACCGGGACGGGGGGTACAGATACGCAGTATTTT.